One sample yielded the 23 T cell receptor beta chains listed below, sequenced in a study of blood T cell repertoires in COVID-19. Profiling relied on immunoSEQ multiplex PCR, and the TCRdb table lists in-frame clones only, not all of them. The sample records 200,000 to 300,000 clones, roughly 90% being singletons. The specimen sequenced was peripheral blood. The receptors come from a man aged 55 to 70 who had recovered from COVID-19.

This clone was counted a single time. This chain uses TRBV6-6 with TRBJ2-3; TRBD2 aligns across 7 bases. This CDR3 contains 15 residues. V trimming: 7 bases; J trimming: 2 bases; junction bases outside the gene matches: 9. Germline assignment: CDR1 MNHNY and CDR2 SVGAGI (reference sequence). Here the CDR3 reads CASIQARGNTDTQYF. The DNA of the CDR3 is TGTGCCAGCATACAAGCGCGGGGGAACACAGATACGCAGTATTTT.

The chain employs TRBV7-6 and TRBJ2-5; TRBD2 matches 11 bases. CDR1 SGHVS and CDR2 FNYEAQ come from the germline V gene. The V segment lost 6 bases and the J segment 3 bases; nucleotides outside the gene matches: 9. This CDR3 region has 16 residues. The CDR3 loop reads CASRKGPSGGKETQYF. CDR3 coding DNA: TGTGCCAGCAGAAAAGGGCCTAGCGGGGGGAAAGAGACCCAGTACTTC. Variable domain in full (rest from reference TRBV7-6 and TRBJ2-5): GAGVSQSPRYKVTKRGQDVALRCDPISGHVSLYWYRQALGQGPEFLTYFNYEAQQDKSGLPNDRFSAERPEGSISTLTIQRTEQRDSAMYRCASRKGPSGGKETQYFGPGTRLLVL.

This chain connects TRBV2 to TRBJ2-1, with D possibly TRBD1 on 6 matching bases. CDR3 length: 14 residues. CDR1 SNHLY and CDR2 FYNNEI come from the germline V gene. Deletions cut 11 bases from V and 0 bases from J, with 14 bases between. The CDR3 sequence is CAGRRDNSYNEQFF. The CDR3 DNA follows: TGTGCCGGACGCCGGGACAACTCCTACAATGAGCAGTTCTTC.

This chain links TRBV6-5 with TRBJ1-4; TRBD1 might be the D (5 bases). Germline CDR1 MNHEY, CDR2 SVGAGI. Between the trimmed V and J ends, which lost 0 bases and 4 bases, there was a span of 9 bases. The CDR3 length is 15 residues. Here the CDR3 reads CASSYSGTYNEKLFF. In DNA, the CDR3 is TGTGCCAGCAGTTACTCCGGGACTTATAATGAAAAACTGTTTTTT.

This chain uses TRBV5-6 with TRBJ2-3, with TRBD2 identical over 7 bases. CDR3 size: 12 residues. The germline CDR1 and CDR2 sequences are SGHDT and YYEEEE. V lost 2 bases and J lost 6; bases outside the gene matches: 0. DNA of the CDR3: TGTGCCAGCAGCTTCGGGGGGGATACGCAGTATTTT. It is translated as CASSFGGDTQYF.

The rearrangement uses TRBV6-2 or TRBV6-3 and TRBJ1-5; no reliable D call. Germline CDR1 and CDR2: MNHEY and SVGEGT. The CDR3 has 13 residues. V gave up 2 bases and J gave up 7 bases, with 9 bases separating them. The CDR3 region is CASSYGSGQPQHF. The CDR3, as DNA: TGTGCCAGCAGTTACGGGTCAGGACAGCCCCAGCATTTT.

V usage is TRBV5-5 and J usage is TRBJ2-7, with TRBD2 identical over 10 bases. Per the germline V gene, CDR1 is SGHKS and CDR2 is YYEKEE (reference sequence). The CDR3 spans 15 residues. The trim removed 1 base at V and 2 bases at J, leaving 3 bases unmatched. CDR3 sequence (DNA): TGTGCCAGCAGCTTGATGAGCGGGGGGGCCTACGAGCAGTACTTC. Its translation is CASSLMSGGAYEQYF.

The rearrangement uses TRBV9 and TRBJ2-2, with D perhaps TRBD1 (6 bases). The V end lost 3 bases, the J end lost 3 bases, and 15 bases lay between the germline ends. Germline lookup yields CDR1 SGDLS and CDR2 YYNGEE. The CDR3 runs 16 residues. This CDR3 reads CASSAQGQIHTGELFF. The DNA of the CDR3 is TGTGCCAGCAGCGCACAGGGACAAATCCACACCGGGGAGCTGTTTTTT.

V is TRBV7-9 and J is TRBJ2-3; D is unresolved. Trimming stripped 5 bases from V and 4 bases from J, with 16 bases between. CDR1 SEHNR and CDR2 FQNEAQ come from the germline V gene (reference sequence). CDR3 size: 15 residues. The CDR3: CASSPMASRADTQYF. CDR3 in DNA: TGTGCCAGCAGCCCCATGGCTAGTAGAGCAGATACGCAGTATTTT. Variable domain in full (rest from reference TRBV7-9 and TRBJ2-3): DTGVSQNPRHKITKRGQNVTFRCDPISEHNRLYWYRQTLGQGPEFLTYFQNEAQLEKSRLLSDRFSAERPKGSFSTLEIQRTEQGDSAMYLCASSPMASRADTQYFGPGTRLTVL.

The rearrangement uses TRBV7-9 and TRBJ2-1, with D possibly matching TRBD1 (6 bases). Trimming took 4 bases from V and 0 from J, leaving 13 bases between them. The CDR3 sequence is 16 residues long. Germline CDR1 SEHNR, CDR2 FQNEAQ (reference sequence). The CDR3 region has the DNA TGTGCCAGCAGCTCCGCTGGGGGCCTCTCCTACAATGAGCAGTTCTTC. Protein product: CASSSAGGLSYNEQFF.

The chain recombines TRBV2 with TRBJ2-1, with 12 bases that match TRBD1. The CDR3 has 15 amino acids. The V and J ends lost 8 bases and 7 bases, in that order; junction bases with no gene match: 9. The germline V gene has CDR1 SNHLY and CDR2 FYNNEI. This chain's CDR3 is CASGLGTGGKNEQFF. CDR3 sequence (DNA): TGTGCCAGCGGTCTAGGGACAGGGGGCAAGAATGAGCAGTTCTTC.

V usage is TRBV7-3 and J usage is TRBJ2-3; 9 positions agree with TRBD2. Germline CDR1 reads SGHTA; CDR2 reads FQGTGA. Losses at the gene ends were 2 bases for V and 1 base for J; bases not matched to a gene: 4. The CDR3 contains 16 residues. Here the CDR3 reads CASSLLPSGGTDTQYF. The CDR3 coding sequence is TGTGCCAGCAGCTTACTTCCTAGCGGGGGCACAGATACGCAGTATTTT.

The V gene is TRBV27, the J gene TRBJ2-7, with TRBD1 identical over 8 bases. CDR1 is MNHEY and CDR2 is SMNVEV in the germline V gene (reference sequence). The CDR3 extends over 14 amino acids. V shed 5 bases, J shed 7 bases, and the junction held 10 bases outside the gene matches. The DNA of the CDR3 is TGTGCCAGCAGTATACGGACAGGGTTAAAAGAGCAGTACTTC. This gives the protein CASSIRTGLKEQYF.

The chain recombines TRBV30 with TRBJ2-7; D is unresolved. V was clipped by 3 bases and J by 5 bases, with 11 bases between them. Germline assignment: CDR1 GTSNPN and CDR2 SVGIG (reference sequence). This CDR3 is built from 12 residues. The CDR3 DNA follows: TGTGCCTGGAGGAAATACTACGACGAGCAGTACTTC. Residues: CAWRKYYDEQYF.

The chain joins TRBV13 to TRBJ1-5, with a tentative D call TRBD1 (6 bases). Germline V gene data show CDR1 as PRHDT and CDR2 as FYEKMQ (reference sequence). The CDR3 is 19 residues long. V shed 0 bases and J shed 0 bases, with 18 bases lying between them. As DNA, the CDR3 is TGTGCCAGCAGCTTAGGGCCCATAACAGGGCCTTATAGCAATCAGCCCCAGCATTTT. Residues: CASSLGPITGPYSNQPQHF.

This clone was recorded once. The gene calls are TRBV5-6 and TRBJ1-2; possible D gene TRBD1, 5 bases. The length of the CDR3 is 15 residues. V was clipped by 0 bases and J by 3 bases, with 12 bases between them. CDR1 is SGHDT and CDR2 is YYEEEE in the germline V gene. CDR3 residues: CASSLDGEGDYGYTF. CDR3 in DNA: TGTGCCAGCAGCTTGGATGGGGAAGGGGACTATGGCTACACCTTC. The complete variable domain, with remaining parts taken from reference TRBV5-6 and TRBJ1-2, reads DAGVTQSPTHLIKTRGQQVTLRCSPKSGHDTVSWYQQALGQGPQFIFQYYEEEERQRGNFPDRFSGHQFPNYSSELNVNALLLGDSALYLCASSLDGEGDYGYTFGSGTRLTVV.

The V and J genes are TRBV6-5 and TRBJ2-3; TRBD2 agrees at 8 bases. This CDR3 spans 14 amino acids. Per germline, CDR1 MNHEY and CDR2 SVGAGI. V lost 7 bases, J lost 3 bases, and 6 bases stayed unmatched. This CDR3 is CASNVAGFTDTQYF. CDR3 DNA: TGTGCCAGCAACGTAGCGGGGTTTACAGATACGCAGTATTTT.

The J gene is TRBJ2-2, the V gene TRBV28, with D possibly matching TRBD2 (6 bases). Trimming cost V 8 bases and J 1 base, with 11 bases left between them. The CDR3 spans 14 residues. CDR1 MDHEN and CDR2 SYDVKM come from the germline V gene. CDR3 in DNA: TGTGCCAGCCAGGTGGGGGGGAACACCGGGGAGCTGTTTTTT. This encodes CASQVGGNTGELFF.

This clone appeared once. This chain joins TRBV6-5 and TRBJ1-1; tentative D call: TRBD1 (6 bases). The V gene lost 7 bases and the J gene lost 5 bases, with 14 bases spanning the gap. The germline CDR1 and CDR2 sequences are MNHEY and SVGAGI. The CDR3 spans 13 residues. In DNA, the CDR3 is TGTGCCAGCATGGGGGGCGGGAGAACTGAAGCTTTCTTT. Protein sequence: CASMGGGRTEAFF.

The sample holds one count of this clone. This chain joins TRBV28 and TRBJ2-7; 13 positions agree with TRBD2. V was pared by 5 bases and J by 3 bases, with 4 bases of the junction left unmatched. CDR3 length: 15 residues. CDR1 and CDR2 from the germline V gene are MDHEN and SYDVKM. CDR3 protein: CASSPRTSGGYEQYF. The CDR3 DNA reads TGTGCCAGCAGTCCACGGACTAGCGGGGGCTACGAGCAGTACTTC. The variable domain in full, completed from reference TRBV28 and TRBJ2-7, reads DVKVTQSSRYLVKRTGEKVFLECVQDMDHENMFWYRQDPGLGLRLIYFSYDVKMKEKGDIPEGYSVSREKKERFSLILESASTNQTSMYLCASSPRTSGGYEQYFGPGTRLTVT.

The V gene is TRBV2, the J gene TRBJ2-3, with 8 bases identical to TRBD2. V lost 7 bases and J lost 0; bases outside the gene matches: 9. CDR1 and CDR2 (germline): SNHLY, FYNNEI. The CDR3 covers 16 residues. In nucleotides, the CDR3 is TGTGCCAGCAAACGGTTTAGCGGGGAAAGCACAGATACGCAGTATTTT. As protein: CASKRFSGESTDTQYF.

CDR3 nucleotide sequence: TGTGCCAGCAGCGTAGCCCCAGAGACAGTCTATGGCTACACCTTC. It specifies CASSVAPETVYGYTF. The chain uses TRBV9 and TRBJ1-2; tentative D call: TRBD1 (5 bases). V lost 0 bases and J 4 bases, leaving 13 bases between the germline ends. The CDR3 consists of 15 residues. Germline CDR1 is SGDLS and CDR2 is YYNGEE.

The chain carries TRBV7-2 and TRBJ2-3; tentatively, D is TRBD1 (6 bases). V was clipped by 4 bases and J by 2 bases, with 7 bases between them. The CDR3 is 13 amino acids. Germline V lookup: CDR1 SGHTA, CDR2 FQGNSA. CDR3 nucleotides: TGTGCCAGCAGCTACAGGGTCACAGATACGCAGTATTTT. This encodes CASSYRVTDTQYF. Based on the CDR3 plus reference TRBV7-2 and TRBJ2-3, the full variable domain is GAGVSQSPSNKVTEKGKDVELRCDPISGHTALYWYRQSLGQGLEFLIYFQGNSAPDKSGLPSDRFSAERTGGSVSTLTIQRTQQEDSAVYLCASSYRVTDTQYFGPGTRLTVL.